This T cell receptor beta chain was identified in a study of blood T cell repertoires in COVID-19. Germline lookup yields CDR1 SGHTA and CDR2 FQGNSA. The V gene lost 1 base and the J gene lost 5 bases, with 8 bases spanning the gap. The CDR3 has 13 amino acids. Categorization into cohorts depended on clinical history that participants reported. Recovered status in Cohort 3 required two negative PCRs, clearance, or symptom resolution. Sequenced by immunoSEQ multiplex PCR; TCRdb stores in-frame clones only, minus some. The sample holds fewer than 500,000 clones, roughly nine tenths seen once. The gene calls are TRBV7-2 and TRBJ2-5; D is possibly TRBD2 (5 bases). The sequence was collected from a man aged 25 to 45 who had recovered from COVID-19. Sequenced: PBMCs or T cells enriched from blood (not recorded which). The CDR3 sequence: CASSLVGVETQYF. CDR3 nucleotides: TGTGCCAGCAGCTTAGTCGGGGTCGAGACCCAGTACTTC.